This TCR beta chain was captured by sequencing in a study of blood T cell repertoires in COVID-19. TCRdb keeps only in-frame clones here, not all; method: immunoSEQ multiplex PCR. The data contain 200,000 to 250,000 clones, around 86% of them singletons. The sequence came from a man younger than 40 in a cohort exposed to, infected with or recovered from COVID-19 (not recorded which). Sequencing input: PBMCs or T cells enriched from blood (not recorded which).

CDR3 DNA sequence: TGTGCCAGCAGCCAGTCCGGGACAGGAGATCAGCCCCAGCATTTT. Its protein product is CASSQSGTGDQPQHF. This chain connects TRBV3-1 (or the pseudogene TRBV3-2) to TRBJ1-5, with TRBD1 identical over 8 bases. Germline V gives CDR1 LGHDT, CDR2 YNNKEL (reference sequence). This CDR3 contains 15 residues. The ends lost 3 bases at V and 5 bases at J; junction bases unmatched: 6.